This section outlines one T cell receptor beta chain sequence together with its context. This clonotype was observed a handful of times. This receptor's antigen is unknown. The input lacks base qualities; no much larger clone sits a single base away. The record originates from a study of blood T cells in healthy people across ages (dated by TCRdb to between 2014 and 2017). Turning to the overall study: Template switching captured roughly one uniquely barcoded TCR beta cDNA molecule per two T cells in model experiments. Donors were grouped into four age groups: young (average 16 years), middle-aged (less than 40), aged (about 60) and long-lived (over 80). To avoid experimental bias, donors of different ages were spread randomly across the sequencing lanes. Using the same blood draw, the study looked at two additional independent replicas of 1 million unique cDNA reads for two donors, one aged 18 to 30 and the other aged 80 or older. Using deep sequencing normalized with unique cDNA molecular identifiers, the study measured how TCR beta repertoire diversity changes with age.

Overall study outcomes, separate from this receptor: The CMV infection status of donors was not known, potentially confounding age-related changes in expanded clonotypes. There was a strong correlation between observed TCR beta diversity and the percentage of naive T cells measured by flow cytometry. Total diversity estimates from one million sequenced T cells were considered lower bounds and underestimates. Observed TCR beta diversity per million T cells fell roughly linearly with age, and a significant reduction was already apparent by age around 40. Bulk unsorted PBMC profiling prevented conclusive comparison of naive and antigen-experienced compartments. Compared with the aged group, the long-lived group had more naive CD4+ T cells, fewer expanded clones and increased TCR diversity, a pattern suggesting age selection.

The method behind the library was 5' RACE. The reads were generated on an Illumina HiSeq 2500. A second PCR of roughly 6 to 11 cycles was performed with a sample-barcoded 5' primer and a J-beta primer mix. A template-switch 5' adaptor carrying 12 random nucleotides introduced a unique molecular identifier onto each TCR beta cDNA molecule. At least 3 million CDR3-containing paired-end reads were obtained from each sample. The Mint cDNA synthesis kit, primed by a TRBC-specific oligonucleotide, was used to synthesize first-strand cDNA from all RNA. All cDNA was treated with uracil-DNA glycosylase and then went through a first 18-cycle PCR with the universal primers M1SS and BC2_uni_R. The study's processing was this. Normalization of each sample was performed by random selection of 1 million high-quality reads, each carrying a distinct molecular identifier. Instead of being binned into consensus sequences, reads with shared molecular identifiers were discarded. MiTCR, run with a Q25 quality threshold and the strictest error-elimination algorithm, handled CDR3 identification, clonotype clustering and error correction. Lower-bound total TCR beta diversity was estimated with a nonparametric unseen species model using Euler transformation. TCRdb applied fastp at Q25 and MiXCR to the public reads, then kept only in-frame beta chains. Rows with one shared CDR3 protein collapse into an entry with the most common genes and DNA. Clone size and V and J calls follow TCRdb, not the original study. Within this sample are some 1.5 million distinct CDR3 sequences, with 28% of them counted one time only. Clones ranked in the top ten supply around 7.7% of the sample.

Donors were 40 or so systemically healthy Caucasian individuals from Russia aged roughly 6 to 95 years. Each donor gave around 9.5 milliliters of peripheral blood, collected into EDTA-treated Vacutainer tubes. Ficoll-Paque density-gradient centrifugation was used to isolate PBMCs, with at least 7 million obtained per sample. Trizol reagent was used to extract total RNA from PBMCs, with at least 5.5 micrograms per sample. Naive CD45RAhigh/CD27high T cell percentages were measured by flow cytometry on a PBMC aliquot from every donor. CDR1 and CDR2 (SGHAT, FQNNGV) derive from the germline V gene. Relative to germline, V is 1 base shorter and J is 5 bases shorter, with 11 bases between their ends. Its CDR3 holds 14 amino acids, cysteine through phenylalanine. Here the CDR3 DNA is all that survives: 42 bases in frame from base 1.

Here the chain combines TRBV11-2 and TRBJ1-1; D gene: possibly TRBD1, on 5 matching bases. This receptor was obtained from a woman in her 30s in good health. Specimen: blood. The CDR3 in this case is CASSLGGWQTEAFF. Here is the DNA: TGTGCCAGCAGCTTAGGGGGGTGGCAGACTGAAGCTTTCTTT.